The TCR beta chain under discussion was sequenced for a study of cytomegalovirus exposure and HLA in healthy donors. Germline CDR1 SEHNR, CDR2 FQNEAQ (reference sequence). Trimming removed 4 bases from V and 0 bases from J; junction bases left unmatched: 10. This CDR3 has 19 residues. On this clone itself: The antigen is undetermined.

Donors sampled were nominally healthy, though unrecorded immune exposures were likely. A multiplex PCR was run with 60 Vbeta primers and 13 Jbeta primers. TCRdb keeps only in-frame clones here, not all; method: immunoSEQ multiplex PCR. This repertoire comprises around 140,000 clones; its ten largest clones make up 1.5% to 2%. The study's findings and limits: Most TCR sequences proved rare, with some public TCRs found in many donors. For most subjects, TCR beta sequences were reported to predict HLA-A and HLA-B alleles with accuracy.

This chain uses TRBV7-9 with TRBJ2-3, with 13 bases fitting TRBD2. This clonotype was obtained from a woman aged 45 to 65 in good health and CMV-seronegative. Sequenced input: PBMCs. CDR3 amino acids: CASSSTGTSGKRSTDTQYF. Written as DNA, the CDR3 is TGTGCCAGCAGCTCGACCGGGACTAGCGGGAAGCGGAGCACAGATACGCAGTATTTT.